Included here is one TCR beta chain sequence, with context. The antigen is not known. This entry comes from a study of cytomegalovirus exposure and HLA in healthy donors. General study results and limits: Across donors, sequencing depth was assumed by presence/absence analyses to be roughly uniform. Likely technical artifact: a cluster of highly shared sequence variants.

PCR was performed using 60 Vbeta and 13 Jbeta primers. Using immunoSEQ multiplex PCR, the repertoire was profiled, and TCRdb retains in-frame clones only, with some absent. This table lists under 200,000 clones. Germline CDR1 is SEHNR and CDR2 is FQNEAQ (reference sequence). The CDR3 spans 15 residues. J was trimmed by 6 bases and V by 2 bases; bases with no gene match: 4. This chain uses TRBV7-9 with TRBJ1-6; 7 bases align to TRBD1. The source material was PBMCs. The sequence derives from a man under 40 in good health and CMV-seronegative. CDR3 region: CASSLYNRGNSPLHF. The CDR3 nucleotides read TGTGCCAGCAGCTTATACAACAGGGGTAATTCACCCCTCCACTTT.